These 5 T cell receptor beta chains were all obtained from the same sample, sequenced in a study of blood T cell repertoires in COVID-19. Method: immunoSEQ multiplex PCR; TCRdb's copy keeps in-frame clones and lacks some. The repertoire holds around 200,000 clones, with around 80% as singletons. Sequencing was done on a sample of peripheral blood. The receptors derive from a woman between 65 and 79 years old with acute or convalescent COVID-19.

The chain is built from TRBV7-9 and TRBJ1-2; D may be TRBD1 (5 bases). The CDR3 has 16 amino acids. Germline V gene sequence: CDR1 SEHNR, CDR2 FQNEAQ (reference sequence). V lost 2 bases and J lost 6, with 19 bases in between. Here the CDR3 DNA reads TGTGCCAGCAGCTTATGGGGCCAGGCCGGTGAAAATGGCTACACCTTC. Protein: CASSLWGQAGENGYTF. The full variable domain, its missing parts supplied by reference TRBV7-9 and TRBJ1-2, is DTGVSQNPRHKITKRGQNVTFRCDPISEHNRLYWYRQTLGQGPEFLTYFQNEAQLEKSRLLSDRFSAERPKGSFSTLEIQRTEQGDSAMYLCASSLWGQAGENGYTFGSGTRLTVV.

CDR3 DNA sequence: TGTGCCAGCAGCCTACAGGGAGAAGGGCAGCCCCAGCATTTT. Translated: CASSLQGEGQPQHF. The J gene is TRBJ1-5, the V gene TRBV3-1 (or the pseudogene TRBV3-2); TRBD1 is a possible D gene (6 bases). The CDR3 extends over 14 amino acids. Looked up from germline, CDR1 is LGHDT and CDR2 is YNNKEL (reference sequence). V lost 4 bases, J lost 7 bases, and 14 bases lay in between.

V gene TRBV19 combines with J gene TRBJ1-5; 9 bases agree with TRBD1. J was trimmed by 7 bases and V by 4 bases; bases with no gene match: 11. The germline V gene encodes CDR1 LNHDA and CDR2 SQIVND (reference sequence). The CDR3 sequence is 16 residues long. The CDR3 sequence: CASSSRDRASRQPQHF. The CDR3 region has the DNA TGTGCCAGTAGTAGCCGGGACAGGGCATCTAGACAGCCCCAGCATTTT.

The V and J genes are TRBV18 and TRBJ1-2; 7 nucleotides line up with TRBD1. Looked up from germline, CDR1 is KGHSH and CDR2 is LQKENI. This CDR3 has 13 amino acids. The ends lost 8 bases at V and 4 bases at J; junction bases unmatched: 7. CDR3 amino acids: CASRDSTGYGYTF. The CDR3 nucleotides are TGTGCCAGCCGGGACAGTACCGGCTATGGCTACACCTTC.

The chain joins TRBV2 to TRBJ2-1; D might be TRBD2 (5 bases). Germline V gives CDR1 SNHLY, CDR2 FYNNEI. This CDR3 has 14 residues. The ends were cut back, 4 bases at V and 6 bases at J, with 13 bases in the middle. CDR3 residues: CASSATRGGNEQFF. The DNA of the CDR3 is TGTGCCAGCAGTGCTACTAGAGGAGGCAATGAGCAGTTCTTC.